This T cell receptor (beta chain) was documented in a study of post-analysis software for immune sequencing data. cDNA libraries of TCR beta carried unique molecular identifiers. TCRdb reanalysed the PCR reads using MiXCR and keeps one entry per CDR3 protein. The sample lists hundreds of thousands of distinct CDR3 sequences, roughly 50% seen once, with roughly 4.4% in the top ten. Findings of the study overall: In patients, TRBV5-6, TRBV5-1 and TRBV20-1 belonged to roughly 5 TRBV segments found more frequently than in controls.

As regards this clonotype: Its specificity is not known.

The CDR3 is 12 residues long. The germline V gene has CDR1 SGHTA and CDR2 FQGTGA. The junction had 4 bases not matched to a gene; V was cut back by 1 base and J by 11 bases. Material for sequencing was blood. The chain is built from TRBV7-3 and TRBJ2-5; the match to TRBD2 covers 7 bases. This clonotype was sampled from a girl between 5 and 17 years old with multiple sclerosis. Here the CDR3 DNA reads TGTGCCAGCAGCTTAAAGCGGGAAGAGCAGTACTTC. This gives the protein CASSLKREEQYF.